A selection of T cell receptor beta chains follows, all from one sample in a study of siplizumab effects on memory and regulatory T cells. Libraries were prepared by immunoSEQ multiplex PCR; TCRdb keeps only in-frame clonotypes and omits some of them. The table includes some 100,000 clones, about 90% detected once. Sequencing input: Tregs sorted from blood. Receptors were obtained from a human donor in good health. The CDR3 runs from the conserved cysteine through the conserved F or W. The order of the fields is D gene, clone size, J gene, V gene, CDR3 DNA, CDR3 protein. The D gene is left open where the match is weak. A clone size is listed for some rows: how often the clone was seen (once, few, many), or a class if it is expanded.

TRBD2 once TRBJ2-3 TRBV5-1 TGCGCCAGCAGCCAGGGACTAGATCTCGTCACAGATACGCAGTATTTT CASSQGLDLVTDTQYF
. . TRBJ2-1 TRBV2 TGTGCCAGCAGCCGGGACTCAGATGAGCAGTTCTTC CASSRDSDEQFF
. . TRBJ1-3 TRBV10-2 TGCGCCAGCAAGGCAGGGTCTGGATCTGGAAACACCATATATTTT CASKAGSGSGNTIYF
. . TRBJ1-2 TRBV4-2 TGTGCCAGCAGCCAAGGCCCGCTGGAATTTTATGGCTACACCTTC CASSQGPLEFYGYTF
TRBD2 . TRBJ2-3 TRBV5-6 TGTGCCAGCAGCTTCCCAGCGGGAGCGGATACGCAGTATTTT CASSFPAGADTQYF
. . TRBJ1-5 TRBV2 TGTGCCAGCAAGTCGGGGAGCCCAGGGCAGCCCCAGCATTTT CASKSGSPGQPQHF
. once TRBJ1-1 TRBV19 TGTGCCAGTAACCAGCCCCAGGGCAACACTGAAGCTTTCTTT CASNQPQGNTEAFF
. . TRBJ2-3 TRBV5-6 TGTGCCAGCAGCTTGGGTCCCTCCCTAGATACGCAGTATTTT CASSLGPSLDTQYF
. once TRBJ2-1 TRBV29-1 TGCAGCGTTGACAAAAACTTGTCACCATACAATGAGCAGTTCTTC CSVDKNLSPYNEQFF
. . TRBJ2-6 TRBV27 TGTGCCAGCAGTTCGAAAAACAGGGAGTCTGGGGCCAACGTCCTGACTTTC CASSSKNRESGANVLTF
TRBD1 . TRBJ2-7 TRBV14 TGTGCCAGCAGCCAACAGACAGGGCGCGAGCAGTACTTC CASSQQTGREQYF
. . TRBJ1-2 TRBV11-2 TGTGCCAGCAGCGGGGGTAACAGGGCCATTAACTATGGCTACACCTTC CASSGGNRAINYGYTF
TRBD2 . TRBJ2-3 TRBV2 TGTGCCAGCAGCATTAGCGGGAGGGCAGATACGCAGTATTTT CASSISGRADTQYF
. . TRBJ2-6 TRBV5-1 TGCGCCAGCAGCTTGCTCCCAGTATCTGGGGCCAACGTCCTGACTTTC CASSLLPVSGANVLTF
TRBD1 . TRBJ1-1 TRBV19 TGTGCCAGTAGTTCAAAAAGGGACAGGGAAGCTTTCTTT CASSSKRDREAFF
. . TRBJ1-5 TRBV2 TGTGCCAGCAGTAAAACTGACGGTAGCAATCAGCCCCAGCATTTT CASSKTDGSNQPQHF
. . TRBJ1-5 TRBV15 TGTGCCACCAGCACTCCTACCGGACAGTACAATCAGCCCCAGCATTTT CATSTPTGQYNQPQHF
. once TRBJ1-2 TRBV18 TGTGCCAGCTCACCCATAGGGGTGAGGGGGAGAGGCTATGGCTACACCTTC CASSPIGVRGRGYGYTF